The 21 T cell receptor beta chains given below trace back to one sample, sequenced in a study of post-analysis software for immune sequencing data. Unique-molecular-identifier-tagged TCR beta cDNA libraries were used. A single record per CDR3 protein comes from TCRdb applying MiXCR to the PCR reads. The repertoire holds about 160,000 distinct CDR3 sequences, around 36% seen once, with around 30% in the top ten. The sequenced sample was blood, obtained after autologous hematopoietic stem cell transplantation. The receptors originated from a girl between 10 and 17 years old with multiple sclerosis.

The chain links TRBV7-2 to TRBJ2-5; possible D gene TRBD2, 5 bases. Germline V gene lookup returns CDR1 SGHTA and CDR2 FQGNSA. The V and J ends lost 5 bases and 4 bases respectively, with 17 bases between them. The CDR3 sequence is 15 residues long. DNA of the CDR3: TGTGCCAGCAGCCCCATGCGGGTGGGAGTAGAGACCCAGTACTTC. Protein sequence: CASSPMRVGVETQYF.

This clonotype showed up just a few times. The J gene is TRBJ1-2, the V gene TRBV6-5; D not certain. Trimming shortened V by 2 bases and J by 3 bases, and 7 bases separated the two germline ends. The germline gives CDR1 MNHEY, CDR2 SVGAGI. The CDR3 is made up of 13 amino acids. The CDR3 region has the DNA TGTGCCAGCAGTTACAGGACGTACTATGGCTACACCTTC. Residues: CASSYRTYYGYTF.

The rearrangement joins TRBV29-1 to TRBJ2-4, with 10 bases fitting TRBD2. The CDR3 runs 13 residues. Germline CDR1 and CDR2: SQVTM and ANQGSEA. Losses at the gene ends were 4 bases for V and 7 bases for J; bases not matched to a gene: 4. The CDR3 DNA reads as TGCAGCGTTGGTCGAGCGGGAGGGAACATTCAGTACTTC. It is translated as CSVGRAGGNIQYF.

This clonotype occurred a few times. The chain employs TRBV20-1 and TRBJ2-3, with D possibly called TRBD1 or TRBD2 (5 bases each). This CDR3 is built from 13 residues. Trimming removed 3 bases from V and 0 bases from J, with 7 bases in between. The germline gives CDR1 DFQATT, CDR2 SNEGSKA (reference sequence). CDR3 protein: CSASWDSTDTQYF. In DNA, the CDR3 is TGCAGTGCTAGCTGGGACAGCACAGATACGCAGTATTTT.

This clonotype was seen a few times. The chain employs TRBV28 and TRBJ2-4, with 8 bases that match TRBD2. V lost 6 bases to trimming and J lost 6 bases; unmatched junction nucleotides: 4. The CDR3 loop spans 13 amino acids. Germline V gene sequence: CDR1 MDHEN, CDR2 SYDVKM. CDR3: CASSHRGGNIQYF. The CDR3 region has the DNA TGTGCCAGCAGCCACCGGGGGGGAAACATTCAGTACTTC.

There are a few counts of this clonotype. The CDR3 here is CASINGGNQPQHF. Written as DNA, the CDR3 is TGTGCCAGCATCAATGGGGGCAATCAGCCCCAGCATTTT. The chain combines TRBV6-1 with TRBJ1-5, with no clear D. V dropped 7 bases and J dropped 2 bases, with 9 bases sitting between them. The CDR3 sequence is 13 residues long. Germline V gene data show CDR1 as MNHNS and CDR2 as SASEGT.

This clonotype has a count of ten or more. The chain carries TRBV12-3 or TRBV12-4 and TRBJ2-7, with 9 bases lining up with TRBD1. J gave up 6 bases and V 1 base, and 16 bases lay outside the gene matches. The CDR3 is made up of 18 amino acids. This chain's CDR3 is CASSLEHYGTGLISEQYF. The CDR3 DNA is TGTGCCAGCAGTTTAGAACACTATGGGACAGGGCTTATTTCCGAGCAGTACTTC.

The rearrangement joins TRBV2 to TRBJ2-1; D is tentatively TRBD1 or TRBD2 (5 bases each). Trimming took 7 bases from V and 7 from J, leaving 17 bases between them. Germline V lookup: CDR1 SNHLY, CDR2 FYNNEI. The CDR3 contains 14 residues. Written as DNA, the CDR3 is TGTGCCAGCAATTTGTTGGGGGAAGGGAATGAGCAGTTCTTC. It translates to CASNLLGEGNEQFF.

This clonotype was found once. A read error is possible here, since a much larger clone lies one base away. This chain connects TRBV27 to TRBJ1-5, with D perhaps TRBD1 (5 bases). The germline V gene has CDR1 MNHEY and CDR2 SMNVEV (reference sequence). This CDR3 contains 14 residues. In DNA, the CDR3 is TGTGCCAGCAGTAGGGGACTTAGCAATCAGCCCCGGCATTTT. Translating gives CASSRGLSNQPRHF.

The chain links TRBV12-3 or TRBV12-4 to TRBJ2-1; 11 bases map to TRBD2. V shed 7 bases, J shed 4 bases, and the junction held 6 bases outside the gene matches. This CDR3 has 15 amino acids. The chain's CDR3 is CASTDGTSGYNEQFF. CDR3 sequence (DNA): TGTGCCAGCACCGACGGGACTAGCGGATACAATGAGCAGTTCTTC.

This clonotype was found a few times. The rearrangement joins TRBV20-1 to TRBJ2-7, with TRBD2 matching over 9 bases. Looked up from germline, CDR1 is DFQATT and CDR2 is SNEGSKA (reference sequence). CDR3 length: 18 amino acids. V was pared by 0 bases and J by 4 bases, with 16 bases of the junction left unmatched. The CDR3 loop is CSARDLLGREGPLYEQYF. The CDR3 nucleotides are TGCAGTGCTAGAGATCTTTTAGGGCGGGAGGGTCCACTTTACGAGCAGTACTTC.

This clonotype has only one observation. This chain links TRBV6-2 or TRBV6-3 with TRBJ1-1; 11 nucleotides align to TRBD1. This CDR3 has 16 residues. V lost 5 bases, J lost 5 bases, and 10 bases stayed unmatched. Germline V gene data show CDR1 as MNHEY and CDR2 as SVGEGT. The CDR3 DNA is TGTGCCAGCAGTAACCACCGCCGGGACAGGGGGACTGAAGCTTTCTTT. Protein sequence: CASSNHRRDRGTEAFF.

This rearrangement joins TRBV7-9 to TRBJ1-1; no clear D. The CDR3 has 15 amino acids. The V and J ends lost 4 bases and 1 base respectively, with 13 bases between them. CDR1 is SEHNR and CDR2 is FQNEAQ in the germline V gene (reference sequence). In DNA form, the CDR3 reads TGTGCCAGCAGCTCCTCCCAACTACGGAACACTGAAGCTTTCTTT. Protein sequence: CASSSSQLRNTEAFF.

This chain connects TRBV14 to TRBJ2-3; D ambiguous. Deletions cut 0 bases from V and 7 bases from J, with 8 bases between. The CDR3 is 13 amino acids. Germline V gene lookup returns CDR1 SGHDN and CDR2 FVKESK. CDR3 sequence reads: CASSQDLGNTQYF. CDR3 in DNA: TGTGCCAGCAGCCAAGATTTAGGTAATACGCAGTATTTT.

The chain has TRBV28 and TRBJ2-1, with D maybe TRBD2 (5 bases). The CDR3 loop spans 15 amino acids. In germline, CDR1 is MDHEN, CDR2 SYDVKM. V was clipped by 2 bases and J by 4 bases, with 12 bases between them. CDR3 coding DNA: TGTGCCAGCAGTTTAGGCGGGCCTCTTTACAATGAGCAGTTCTTC. Translated: CASSLGGPLYNEQFF.

In this sample, this clonotype turned up a few times. The chain is built from TRBV20-1 and TRBJ2-1; 8 bases align to TRBD2. The V and J ends lost 7 bases and 6 bases, in that order; junction bases with no gene match: 8. CDR1 DFQATT and CDR2 SNEGSKA come from the germline V gene (reference sequence). This CDR3 comprises 13 residues. The CDR3 region has the DNA TGCAGTGTAGAGCGGGAGCTTGTCAATGAGCAGTTCTTC. Protein sequence: CSVERELVNEQFF.

V gene TRBV6-6 combines with J gene TRBJ2-1; D is possibly TRBD2 (5 bases). CDR1 and CDR2 from the germline V gene are MNHNY and SVGAGI (reference sequence). The CDR3 consists of 18 residues. Deletions cut 2 bases from V and 6 bases from J, with 23 bases between. This CDR3 reads CASSYPRARMGDFNEQFF. CDR3 nucleotide sequence: TGTGCCAGCAGTTACCCACGAGCGCGGATGGGAGACTTCAATGAGCAGTTCTTC.

This clonotype was detected many times. This chain links TRBV4-3 with TRBJ2-7; D not certain. The V end lost 1 base, the J end lost 0 bases, and 7 bases lay between the germline ends. There are 14 residues in the CDR3. In germline, CDR1 is LGHNA, CDR2 YSLEER. The CDR3 DNA is TGCGCCAGCAGCCAAGGTCCTAGCTCCTACGAGCAGTACTTC. Its translation: CASSQGPSSYEQYF.

This clonotype was seen a few times. The chain couples TRBV9 to TRBJ2-1, with a weak D call TRBD1 (6 bases). The CDR3 has 15 amino acids. Per the germline V gene, CDR1 is SGDLS and CDR2 is YYNGEE. V was pared by 3 bases and J by 1 base, with 11 bases between. CDR3 in DNA: TGTGCCAGCAGCGGACGGACAGCTTCCTACAATGAGCAGTTCTTC. Its translation: CASSGRTASYNEQFF.

This clonotype was observed many times. The chain recombines TRBV4-3 with TRBJ2-3, with D possibly TRBD1 on 5 matching bases. Between the trimmed V and J ends, which lost 0 bases and 5 bases, there was a span of 9 bases. CDR3 size: 14 residues. Germline-derived CDR1 and CDR2 are LGHNA and YSLEER. The CDR3 bases are TGCGCCAGCAGCCAAGATGAAGGGGAAGATACGCAGTATTTT. Protein product: CASSQDEGEDTQYF.

V is TRBV5-1 and J is TRBJ2-1, with 9 bases that match TRBD2. The CDR3 loop spans 16 amino acids. Germline V CDR1 and CDR2: SGHRS, YFSETQ. Trimming cost V 3 bases and J 0 bases; bases outside gene matches: 4. The CDR3 loop is CASSSYSGGSYNEQFF. CDR3 DNA: TGCGCCAGCAGCTCCTATAGCGGGGGCTCCTACAATGAGCAGTTCTTC.